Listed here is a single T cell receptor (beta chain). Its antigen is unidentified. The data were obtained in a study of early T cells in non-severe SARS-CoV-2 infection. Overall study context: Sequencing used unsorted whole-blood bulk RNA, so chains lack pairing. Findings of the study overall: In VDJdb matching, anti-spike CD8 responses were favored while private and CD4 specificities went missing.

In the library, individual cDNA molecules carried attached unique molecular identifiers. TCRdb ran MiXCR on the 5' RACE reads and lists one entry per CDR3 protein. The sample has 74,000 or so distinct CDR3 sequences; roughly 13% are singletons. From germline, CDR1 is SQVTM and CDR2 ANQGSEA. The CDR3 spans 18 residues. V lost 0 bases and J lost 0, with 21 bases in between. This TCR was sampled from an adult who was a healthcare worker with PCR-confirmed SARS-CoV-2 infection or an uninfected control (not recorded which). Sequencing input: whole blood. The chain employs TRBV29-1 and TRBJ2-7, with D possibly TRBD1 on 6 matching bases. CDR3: CSVEDLRLRGTFSYEQYF. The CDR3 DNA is TGCAGCGTTGAAGATCTGCGGCTGAGGGGGACATTCTCCTACGAGCAGTACTTC.